The clone carrying this T cell receptor beta chain was recorded once. Antigen: not known. These data are taken from a study of OX40 agonist ivuxolimab in advanced cancers. Whole-study findings and limits: Normalized T-cell clonal expansion was also low in some nonresponders.

V was cut by 6 bases and J by 4 bases, with 12 bases left in between. CDR1 is WNHNN, CDR2 SYGVQD, per germline (reference sequence). This CDR3 is 14 amino acids long. Data came from immunoSEQ multiplex PCR; TCRdb stores just in-frame clones and leaves some out. The table includes more than 50,000 clones, 70% to 90% detected once. The TCR comes from an adult with an advanced solid tumor such as melanoma, head and neck, liver or kidney cancer. The sample in question was CD4+ or CD8+ T cells sorted from blood, obtained in a trial of the OX40 agonist ivuxolimab. The V gene is TRBV10-1, the J gene TRBJ2-2; TRBD2 is a possible D gene (6 bases). The CDR3 coding sequence is TGCGCCAGCAGCTGGGGGGATGCCACCGGGGAGCTGTTTTTT. This encodes CASSWGDATGELFF.